The rows below give T cell receptor beta chains drawn from one sample of a study of early T cells in non-severe SARS-CoV-2 infection. TCRdb redid the calling of the 5' RACE reads with MiXCR, one entry per CDR3 protein. The sample shows 100,000 to 150,000 distinct CDR3 sequences, 14% to 15% of them seen only once. The sample comprised whole blood. The receptors stem from an adult who was a healthcare worker with PCR-confirmed SARS-CoV-2 infection or an uninfected control (not recorded which). Both conserved end residues are part of each CDR3. A D gene is named only where the DNA matches it firmly. Part of the rows lack a size; the others show once, few, many or a class for expanded clones.

>TRBV3-1|13|.|few|TRBJ2-1
TGTGCCAGCAGCCACGACGTCATCAATGAGCAGTTCTTC
CASSHDVINEQFF
>TRBV24-1|13|TRBD2|many|TRBJ2-1
TGTGCCACCAGTGACCTGACTAGCGGACGGCAGTTCTTC
CATSDLTSGRQFF
>TRBV5-4|16|.|.|TRBJ1-1
TGTGCCAGCAGCACCCGGACATCACGGCAGTCTTCTGAAGCTTTCTTT
CASSTRTSRQSSEAFF
>TRBV29-1|13|TRBD1|few|TRBJ2-5
TGCAGCGCCGCTTTTGACAGGGGAGAGACCCAGTACTTC
CSAAFDRGETQYF
>TRBV5-1|17|TRBD1|.|TRBJ1-6
TGCGCCAGCAGCCCCGGGACAGGAGCAACCAATTGGGGGAGCCTCCACTTT
CASSPGTGATNWGSLHF
>TRBV4-1|14|.|.|TRBJ2-7
TGCGCCAGCAGCCAAGGGAGGAAACAAGTCGAGCAGTACTTC
CASSQGRKQVEQYF
>TRBV7-6|11|.|many|TRBJ2-7
TGTGCCAGCAGCTTAGGGAAGGAGCAGTACTTC
CASSLGKEQYF
>TRBV5-1|16|.|.|TRBJ1-6
TGCGCCAGCAGCTTGGAAGCGACAGGTCCGGGATCACCCCTCCACTTT
CASSLEATGPGSPLHF
>TRBV2|11|.|.|TRBJ1-6
TGTGCCAGCAGTGAAACCGCACCCCTCCACTTT
CASSETAPLHF
>TRBV7-3|13|.|few|TRBJ2-2
TGTGCCAGCAGCTTAAACCCAACCGGGGAGCTGTTTTTT
CASSLNPTGELFF
>TRBV20-1|14|TRBD2|many|TRBJ2-3
TGCAGTGCTAGAGAAGGGAGGGGTGGAGATACGCAGTATTTT
CSAREGRGGDTQYF
>TRBV12-5|13|.|few|TRBJ2-3
TGTGCTAGTGGTGATCCCCTCACAGATACGCAGTATTTT
CASGDPLTDTQYF
>TRBV5-1|14|TRBD1|few|TRBJ1-4
TGCGCCAGCAAGGGGGCCGATTTGGCCGAAAAACTGTTTTTT
CASKGADLAEKLFF
>TRBV5-1|15|.|.|TRBJ1-1
TGCGCCAGCAGCTTGTATGCAGCGCGAGGGACTGAAGCTTTCTTT
CASSLYAARGTEAFF
>TRBV3-1|17|.|.|TRBJ1-3
TGTGCCAGCAGCCAAGATTCAGGGGCCATCTCTGGAAACACCATATATTTT
CASSQDSGAISGNTIYF
>TRBV18|12|.|.|TRBJ1-1
TGTGCCAGCGAGGAGGGGAACACTGAAGCTTTCTTT
CASEEGNTEAFF
>TRBV6-1|15|TRBD2|.|TRBJ2-1
TGTGCCAGCAGTGCCGCTAGCGGGGGGTACAATGAGCAGTTCTTC
CASSAASGGYNEQFF